This TCR beta chain was captured by sequencing in a study of blood T cell repertoires in COVID-19. Per the authors' pipeline: The assay estimated nucleated cells by amplifying reference gene primers. Only in-frame clones appear in the TCRdb table, and some are missing; sequencing was by immunoSEQ multiplex PCR. V, J and clone size reflect that table, while D and trimming were determined from the DNA. This sample carries roughly 70,000 clones, roughly 88% of them seen once, and the ten largest clones take around 0.52%. Trimming took 7 bases from V and 7 from J; bases not matched to a gene: 11. This CDR3 is built from 15 residues. Germline values: CDR1 MNHEY, CDR2 SVGAGI.

V is TRBV6-5 and J is TRBJ1-4; TRBD1 matches at 8 bases. The origin of this receptor is a man aged 45 to 65 with COVID-19, enrolled during active disease. The sequenced sample consisted of peripheral blood. The CDR3 loop reads CASTSPGQGGEKLFF. The CDR3 region has the DNA TGTGCCAGCACCTCCCCAGGACAGGGAGGTGAAAAACTGTTTTTT.